The rows below give T cell receptor beta chains drawn from one sample of a study of blood T cell repertoires in COVID-19. Profiling relied on immunoSEQ multiplex PCR, and the TCRdb table lists in-frame clones only, not all of them. The sample has around 250,000 clones; more than 85% are singletons. Sequencing input: PBMCs or T cells enriched from blood (not recorded which). The receptors shown here come from a woman aged 25-40 years who had recovered from COVID-19. Both conserved end residues are part of each CDR3. A D gene is named only where the DNA matches it firmly. Not all rows give a size; the values are once, few, many and, for expanded clones, a class.

TGTGCCAGCAGTTTAAAGATTGGGCTCCTGATAGGTTCACCCCTCCACTTT	CASSLKIGLLIGSPLHF	.	TRBV28	.	TRBJ1-6
TGTGCCAGCACTAAGGACAGGGGTTATGGCTACACCTTC	CASTKDRGYGYTF	TRBD1	TRBV5-6	.	TRBJ1-2
TGTGCCAGCAGCTCGATAGCGGGAGAGACCCAGTACTTC	CASSSIAGETQYF	TRBD2	TRBV3-1/TRBV3-2	once	TRBJ2-5
TGTGCCAGCAGCTTAACCGGACCGGCAGACAGCTTCTTT	CASSLTGPADSFF	.	TRBV7-9	.	TRBJ1-1
TGTGCCAGCAGCCGGGGACTAGCGGCAAACAATGAGCAGTTCTTC	CASSRGLAANNEQFF	TRBD2	TRBV4-2	.	TRBJ2-1
TGTGCCAGCAGCGTAGGTGCCAGCGGGAGATCAGAGACCCAGTACTTC	CASSVGASGRSETQYF	TRBD2	TRBV9	.	TRBJ2-5
TGTGCCAGCAGTGAACGTGTTTCTATGTCCTATGGCTACACCTTC	CASSERVSMSYGYTF	.	TRBV6-1	.	TRBJ1-2
TGCGCCAGCAGCCCTCTCGGGGTTCATCAGCCCCAGCATTTT	CASSPLGVHQPQHF	.	TRBV5-1	.	TRBJ1-5
TGCGCCAGCAGCCAAGTGACAGGAAAAAACATTCAGTACTTC	CASSQVTGKNIQYF	.	TRBV4-1	.	TRBJ2-4
TGTGCCAGCAGGAAAGAGGGTCGCACTGAAGCTTTCTTT	CASRKEGRTEAFF	.	TRBV2	.	TRBJ1-1
TGTGCCAGCAGATTCCTAGGGACCCAGTACTTC	CASRFLGTQYF	.	TRBV27	.	TRBJ2-5
TGTGCCAGCAGCCACTCAGGGGAGTCCTACGAGCAGTACTTC	CASSHSGESYEQYF	.	TRBV3-1/TRBV3-2	.	TRBJ2-7
TGTGCCAGCAGCTTAAGCCAGGGCTATGGCTACACCTTC	CASSLSQGYGYTF	.	TRBV7-9	.	TRBJ1-2
TGTGCCACCAGTGATCCGGGACTAGCGGGAGTCCAGGAGCAGTTCTTC	CATSDPGLAGVQEQFF	TRBD2	TRBV24-1	once	TRBJ2-1
TGTGCCAGTACCACTACTGGTTCCTATGGCTACACCTTC	CASTTTGSYGYTF	.	TRBV19	.	TRBJ1-2
TGTGCTAGCAGCTTAGCGCCGGGACAGGGGTACGAGCAGTACTTC	CASSLAPGQGYEQYF	TRBD1	TRBV7-7	.	TRBJ2-7
TGTGCCAGCAGCTCCCGGCAGGGGCAGAACTATGGCTACACCTTC	CASSSRQGQNYGYTF	.	TRBV5-6	.	TRBJ1-2
TGTGCCTGGAGTCCTCTGGGACAGGGGAAAAATTCACCCCTCCACTTT	CAWSPLGQGKNSPLHF	TRBD1	TRBV30	.	TRBJ1-6
TGCGCCAGCAGCCAAGACGTCAGGGGGGCGGCTGAAGCTTTCTTT	CASSQDVRGAAEAFF	TRBD1	TRBV4-3	.	TRBJ1-1
TGTGCCAGCAGTTTATGGGCAGGGGCCGCCTCCTTGTACGAGCAGTACTTC	CASSLWAGAASLYEQYF	.	TRBV27	once	TRBJ2-7
TGTGCCGCTGGGGGGCGGGGGGCCTACAATGAGCAGTTCTTC	CAAGGRGAYNEQFF	TRBD2	TRBV7-8	.	TRBJ2-1
TGTGCCAGCAGTTTAGGAGGGGGGGGGTTTGATTCACCCCTCCACTTT	CASSLGGGGFDSPLHF	.	TRBV28	.	TRBJ1-6
TGTGCCAGCAGCCCCTTAGACGGGAAAGTTGGCGAAAAACTGTTTTTT	CASSPLDGKVGEKLFF	.	TRBV11-2	.	TRBJ1-4
TGTGCCACCAGTGAGTCTCCGGGACAGGGGGCAGAAGGCTACACCTTC	CATSESPGQGAEGYTF	TRBD1	TRBV24-1	.	TRBJ1-2
TGTGCCAGTACAGAACAGGGTCGAACTGAAGCTTTCTTT	CASTEQGRTEAFF	.	TRBV19	.	TRBJ1-1
TGTGCCAGCTCCCCGGGGGGAAACACCATATATTTT	CASSPGGNTIYF	.	TRBV6-6	.	TRBJ1-3
TGTGCCAGCAGTGATCAGGGCTACTCTGGAAACACCATATATTTT	CASSDQGYSGNTIYF	.	TRBV28	.	TRBJ1-3
TGTGCCACCCTAGGCTCCTACGAGCAGTACTTC	CATLGSYEQYF	.	TRBV28	once	TRBJ2-7
TGTGCCACCAGCAGACGACAGGGGAATTCACCCCTCCACTTT	CATSRRQGNSPLHF	TRBD1	TRBV15	.	TRBJ1-6
TGCGCCAGCAGCTTGCTTTGGACTAGCGGGAGGGAATGGGAGCAGTACTTC	CASSLLWTSGREWEQYF	TRBD2	TRBV5-1	once	TRBJ2-7
TGTGCCAGCAGCTTAGTAGATGGGCCCCATGCCCCCTATGGCTACACCTTC	CASSLVDGPHAPYGYTF	.	TRBV7-9	.	TRBJ1-2
TGCAGCGTTGAAGTAGCAGAGACCCAGTACTTC	CSVEVAETQYF	.	TRBV29-1	.	TRBJ2-5
TGCAGTGCTAGTATCCGGCTAGCGGGCTATACAGATACGCAGTATTTT	CSASIRLAGYTDTQYF	TRBD2	TRBV20-1	.	TRBJ2-3
TGTGCCACCAGTGATCCCACCGGGGGGCCAGAGACCCAGTACTTC	CATSDPTGGPETQYF	.	TRBV24-1	.	TRBJ2-5
TGTGCCAGCAGCCGGGACAGGGAAAATGAGCAGTTCTTC	CASSRDRENEQFF	TRBD1	TRBV7-3	.	TRBJ2-1
TGCGCCAGCAGCTTAGACAGGGTGGGTGAAAAACTGTTTTTT	CASSLDRVGEKLFF	TRBD1	TRBV5-1	.	TRBJ1-4
TGCGCCAGCAGCCAAGTCTCCAGGGGAGAACATGGCTACACCTTC	CASSQVSRGEHGYTF	.	TRBV4-3	.	TRBJ1-2
TGCGCCAGCAGCCAAACACAGGGACGGAATGAAAAACTGTTTTTT	CASSQTQGRNEKLFF	.	TRBV4-1	.	TRBJ1-4